This TCR beta chain was retrieved from a study of blood T cell repertoires in COVID-19. Background on the study: Nucleic acid was either cDNA or gDNA, and it came from T cells, B-cell-depleted T cells, or PBMCs.

The method was immunoSEQ multiplex PCR; TCRdb's version includes in-frame clones alone and lacks a portion of them. The table lists around 400,000 clones, nearly 90% of them singletons. Germline V gene data show CDR1 as SGHDT and CDR2 as YYEEEE. The J segment lost 4 bases and the V segment lost 8 bases, leaving 1 base of the junction unmatched. This CDR3 has 12 amino acids. In terms of age and location, participants ranged from roughly 18 to 90 years and lived in about 25 US areas. What the recovered Cohort 3 donors had was two negative PCRs, clearance, or symptom resolution. Source material: PBMCs or T cells enriched from blood (not recorded which). This chain joins TRBV5-6 and TRBJ1-3; 9 nucleotides line up with TRBD1. This receptor was obtained from a woman younger than 45 who had recovered from COVID-19. CDR3 sequence reads: CASGQGGNTIYF. The CDR3 nucleotides are TGTGCCAGTGGACAGGGGGGAAACACCATATATTTT.